This section outlines one T cell receptor (beta chain) sequence together with its context. This entry is derived from a study of blood T cell repertoires in COVID-19. Study-level background: Samples of COVID-19 (acute and convalescent) were obtained from the United States, Italy and Spain. Sample material is recorded as cDNA or gDNA derived from T cells, B-cell-depleted T cells, or PBMCs.

Profiled with immunoSEQ multiplex PCR; TCRdb holds only in-frame clones, not every one. The sample shows about 81,000 clones, 90% to 95% of them seen only once. Trimming took off 0 bases at V and 0 bases at J, with 13 bases between the two ends. Germline loops: CDR1 KGHDR, CDR2 SFDVKD. The CDR3 consists of 18 residues. Sample: peripheral blood. The sequence came from a human donor with active COVID-19. The donor label of this sample is uncertain. V is TRBV24-1 and J is TRBJ1-4; no clear D gene. The CDR3 bases are TGTGCCACCAGTGATTTGCCCCGCACAGTTACAACTAATGAAAAACTGTTTTTT. It is translated as CATSDLPRTVTTNEKLFF.